In its sample, the clone carrying this T cell receptor beta chain was seen a few times. What it recognizes is unknown. Germline V lookup: CDR1 MDHEN, CDR2 SYDVKM. This CDR3 has 21 amino acids. The J segment lost 0 bases and the V segment lost 2 bases, leaving 15 bases of the junction unmatched. The sample originates from a study of T cells in localized non-small cell lung cancer. Regarding the study as a whole: One tumor region alone was sequenced, and heterogeneity therefore remains possible. Within adjacent lung there appeared a median approximately 62 of the top 100 tumor clones. Elevated blood T cell density was associated with longer overall survival.

Sequencing used immunoSEQ multiplex PCR; TCRdb keeps in-frame clones, though not all of them. The sample contains 20,000 to 25,000 clones, about 85% of which appear only once. The sample in question was PBMCs, obtained before any cancer treatment. The source of this sequence is a woman aged 40 to 75 with stage II squamous cell lung carcinoma. The gene calls are TRBV28 and TRBJ2-2; 10 bases fit TRBD2. The CDR3 DNA follows: TGTGCCAGCAGTTTAGGTCCCCCAGGACTAGCGGAGACCGCGAACACCGGGGAGCTGTTTTTT. Its protein is CASSLGPPGLAETANTGELFF.